This is a list of T cell receptor beta chains from one sample in a study of T-cell memory formation after mild COVID-19. One entry per CDR3 protein, called by TCRdb with MiXCR from the 5' RACE reads. The sample has some 270,000 distinct CDR3 sequences, approximately 15% seen once. Sequencing was carried out using PBMCs or a T cell subset sorted from them (not recorded which). The receptors here all came from an adult woman who had mild COVID-19 (a few samples of this study predate the infection). Cell type and time point are not known. CDR3s leave out the opening cysteine and the closing phenylalanine or tryptophan. Each record gives: CDR3 protein, V gene, J gene.

ASSLAPGGRFLSSNQPQH	TRBV12-3/TRBV12-4	TRBJ1-5
SVGQRNTGELF	TRBV29-1	TRBJ2-2
SASTPGQGSNTEAF	TRBV20-1	TRBJ1-1
ASSQGTSGNNEQF	TRBV7-9	TRBJ2-1
ATSDGLASGGEQY	TRBV24-1	TRBJ2-7
ASSLGWGSSAGASYEQY	TRBV7-6	TRBJ2-7
ASSPPRGNTEAF	TRBV18	TRBJ1-1
AWRGQGVTEAF	TRBV30	TRBJ1-1
ASSQPFSEQY	TRBV3-1	TRBJ2-7
ASSPGPGTIGGYT	TRBV7-3	TRBJ1-2
ASGSGTHINQPQH	TRBV6-1	TRBJ1-5
ASSRYSGSGSYNEQF	TRBV12-3/TRBV12-4	TRBJ2-1
ATSRDSSRGETQY	TRBV15	TRBJ2-5
ASSPRRTFEIYGYT	TRBV6-2/TRBV6-3	TRBJ1-2
ASSQEADAGGYEQY	TRBV4-1	TRBJ2-7
ASSLGSGGANTQY	TRBV7-9	TRBJ2-3
SASGTSVDQETQY	TRBV20-1	TRBJ2-5
ASSLGGQGARRNTEAF	TRBV11-2	TRBJ1-1
ASRNRGLGNTGELF	TRBV5-5	TRBJ2-2
ASSHGMGTGQETQY	TRBV4-3	TRBJ2-5
ASSLSQREAF	TRBV7-9	TRBJ1-1
AIDRGNEQF	TRBV7-6	TRBJ2-1
ASESSGEIMDEQF	TRBV5-6	TRBJ2-1
ASSRTGVDNQPQH	TRBV27	TRBJ1-5
SAHRTGANTEAF	TRBV20-1	TRBJ1-1
ASSLDWERGYT	TRBV5-1	TRBJ1-2
SARGGTRGETQY	TRBV20-1	TRBJ2-5
SARRDGPGNTEAF	TRBV20-1	TRBJ1-1
ASSYEYVWGSAEAF	TRBV6-5	TRBJ1-1
AWSLTGDRVRGEQY	TRBV30	TRBJ2-7
ASSFSLGSGANVLT	TRBV12-3/TRBV12-4	TRBJ2-6
SARDMTGGEYGYT	TRBV20-1	TRBJ1-2
ASSSGRMNTEAF	TRBV5-1	TRBJ1-1
ASSEGAARAADTQY	TRBV6-1	TRBJ2-3
ASRPSSGDTQY	TRBV6-2/TRBV6-3	TRBJ2-3
ASSRETQGISFSGANVLT	TRBV5-6	TRBJ2-6
ASSLEASGIGTQY	TRBV11-2	TRBJ2-5
AISENVGYNEQF	TRBV10-3	TRBJ2-1
AWNRDTLYNEQF	TRBV30	TRBJ2-1
ASSKTREETQY	TRBV4-2	TRBJ2-5
ASSQPGQGPYGYT	TRBV3-1	TRBJ1-2
ASRPRTGLMLYEQY	TRBV27	TRBJ2-7
SVVGLDTEAF	TRBV29-1	TRBJ1-1
ASSLDGAGALTQH	TRBV5-1	TRBJ1-5
ASSVARDRGLLGNTIY	TRBV9	TRBJ1-3
AMASSRGYT	TRBV12-3/TRBV12-4	TRBJ1-2
ASSYSSGSGNTIY	TRBV6-5	TRBJ1-3
RCRRTGGSNYGYT	TRBV20-1	TRBJ1-2
ASSQLSQETQY	TRBV7-3	TRBJ2-5
ATSRGGALPQGREKLF	TRBV15	TRBJ1-4